Listed below are T cell receptor beta chains from one sample, sequenced in a study of cytomegalovirus exposure and HLA in healthy donors. Libraries were prepared by immunoSEQ multiplex PCR; TCRdb keeps only in-frame clonotypes and omits some of them. The table shows tens of thousands of clones, with 55% to 85% occurring only once. The sequencing sample was made of PBMCs. The receptor source for this set is a woman aged 35 to 49 in good health and CMV-seropositive. CDR3s include the opening cysteine and the closing phenylalanine or tryptophan. Fields, in order: CDR3 length, D gene, clone size, V gene, J gene, CDR3 protein, CDR3 DNA. The D gene is left open where the match is weak. Size values are once, few and many counts, or a class for expanded clones, and some rows have none.

length: 15; D: -; size: -; V: TRBV7-2; J: TRBJ1-1; CDR3: CASSLSGNQGTEAFF; DNA: TGTGCCAGCAGCTTATCCGGCAACCAGGGGACTGAAGCTTTCTTT
length: 15; D: TRBD2; size: -; V: TRBV5-6; J: TRBJ2-5; CDR3: CASSSPVGRGGTQYF; DNA: TGTGCCAGCAGCTCACCCGTCGGGAGGGGAGGGACCCAGTACTTC
length: 16; D: -; size: -; V: TRBV2; J: TRBJ2-5; CDR3: CASIMDPLATQETQYF; DNA: TGTGCCAGCATCATGGATCCCTTAGCTACACAAGAGACCCAGTACTTC
length: 15; D: TRBD1; size: -; V: TRBV5-1; J: TRBJ2-2; CDR3: CASTRQGGDTGELFF; DNA: TGCGCCAGCACCCGACAGGGGGGGGACACCGGGGAGCTGTTTTTT
length: 15; D: TRBD1; size: -; V: TRBV28; J: TRBJ2-1; CDR3: CASFPGTGVYNEQFF; DNA: TGTGCCAGCTTCCCAGGGACAGGGGTCTACAATGAGCAGTTCTTC
length: 13; D: TRBD2; size: -; V: TRBV29-1; J: TRBJ2-2; CDR3: CSVRTSGGGELFF; DNA: TGCAGCGTTCGGACTAGCGGGGGAGGGGAGCTGTTTTTT
length: 18; D: -; size: -; V: TRBV5-1; J: TRBJ2-1; CDR3: CASSLDPWRVGMVYEQFF; DNA: TGCGCCAGCAGCTTGGATCCCTGGCGGGTCGGCATGGTGTATGAGCAGTTCTTC
length: 11; D: TRBD1; size: -; V: TRBV11-2; J: TRBJ1-1; CDR3: CASSRQGSAFF; DNA: TGTGCCAGCAGCAGACAGGGGTCGGCTTTCTTT
length: 15; D: -; size: -; V: TRBV5-1; J: TRBJ2-5; CDR3: CASNLVAGRQETQYF; DNA: TGCGCCAGTAACTTGGTGGCGGGTCGGCAAGAGACCCAGTACTTC
length: 12; D: -; size: -; V: TRBV6-1; J: TRBJ2-3; CDR3: CASTGSTDTQYF; DNA: TGTGCCAGCACCGGGAGCACAGATACGCAGTATTTT
length: 13; D: -; size: -; V: TRBV7-2; J: TRBJ2-3; CDR3: CASRTGLTDTQYF; DNA: TGTGCCAGCCGTACAGGGCTCACAGATACGCAGTATTTT
length: 14; D: -; size: -; V: TRBV19; J: TRBJ2-1; CDR3: CASSPSLGKNEQFF; DNA: TGTGCCAGTAGTCCTTCCCTCGGGAAGAATGAGCAGTTCTTC
length: 13; D: -; size: -; V: TRBV30; J: TRBJ1-3; CDR3: CAWTEGLGNTIYF; DNA: TGTGCCTGGACGGAGGGGCTCGGAAACACCATATATTTT
length: 14; D: -; size: -; V: TRBV15; J: TRBJ2-3; CDR3: CATSRVSATDTQYF; DNA: TGTGCCACCAGCAGAGTTTCCGCGACAGATACGCAGTATTTT
length: 15; D: TRBD1; size: -; V: TRBV5-6; J: TRBJ1-1; CDR3: CASRVQNRGLGEAFF; DNA: TGTGCCAGCAGGGTACAAAACAGGGGTCTCGGTGAAGCTTTCTTT
length: 17; D: TRBD1; size: many; V: TRBV7-8; J: TRBJ1-1; CDR3: CASSPWTGVGANTEAFF; DNA: TGTGCCAGCAGCCCCTGGACAGGAGTTGGGGCGAACACTGAAGCTTTCTTT
length: 15; D: TRBD2; size: -; V: TRBV5-4; J: TRBJ2-1; CDR3: CASSSTSGPLGEQFF; DNA: TGTGCCAGCAGCTCGACTAGCGGCCCTCTGGGGGAGCAGTTCTTC
length: 18; D: TRBD1; size: -; V: TRBV7-8; J: TRBJ2-7; CDR3: CASTLKTGTGIYSYEQYF; DNA: TGTGCCAGCACCTTAAAAACCGGGACAGGGATCTACTCCTACGAGCAGTACTTC
length: 15; D: TRBD1; size: -; V: TRBV5-4; J: TRBJ2-3; CDR3: CASSPGQGAADTQYF; DNA: TGTGCCAGCAGCCCAGGGCAGGGGGCTGCAGATACGCAGTATTTT
length: 13; D: -; size: -; V: TRBV6-6; J: TRBJ1-1; CDR3: CASKGGGGTEAFF; DNA: TGTGCCAGCAAAGGAGGTGGCGGCACTGAAGCTTTCTTT
length: 17; D: TRBD2; size: -; V: TRBV15; J: TRBJ2-5; CDR3: CATSSPQPGLGGETQYF; DNA: TGTGCCACCAGCAGTCCCCAACCGGGACTAGGAGGAGAGACCCAGTACTTC
length: 14; D: -; size: -; V: TRBV28; J: TRBJ2-7; CDR3: CASSLSGAAYEQYF; DNA: TGTGCCAGCAGTTTATCGGGTGCAGCCTACGAGCAGTACTTC
length: 15; D: TRBD2; size: -; V: TRBV18; J: TRBJ2-1; CDR3: CASSPGLVSNNEQFF; DNA: TGTGCCAGCTCACCCGGACTAGTTTCCAACAATGAGCAGTTCTTC
length: 13; D: TRBD1; size: -; V: TRBV30; J: TRBJ1-2; CDR3: CAWSPRTGNGYTF; DNA: TGTGCCTGGAGTCCAAGGACAGGGAATGGCTACACCTTC
length: 12; D: -; size: -; V: TRBV28; J: TRBJ2-7; CDR3: CASCPGAYEQYF; DNA: TGTGCCAGCTGTCCAGGGGCCTACGAGCAGTACTTC
length: 19; D: TRBD2; size: -; V: TRBV27; J: TRBJ2-7; CDR3: CASSLLGELTSGGYYEQYF; DNA: TGTGCCAGCAGTTTGCTCGGAGAACTCACTAGCGGGGGTTACTACGAGCAGTACTTC
length: 15; D: TRBD1; size: -; V: TRBV5-1; J: TRBJ1-5; CDR3: CASSEQGADNQPQHF; DNA: TGCGCCAGCAGCGAACAGGGGGCTGACAATCAGCCCCAGCATTTT
length: 16; D: TRBD2; size: -; V: TRBV4-3; J: TRBJ2-2; CDR3: CASSLRTSGNTGELFF; DNA: TGCGCCAGCAGCCTTCGGACTAGCGGAAACACCGGGGAGCTGTTTTTT
length: 14; D: -; size: -; V: TRBV10-3; J: TRBJ1-1; CDR3: CAIKGLDQGTEAFF; DNA: TGTGCCATCAAAGGCCTGGACCAGGGGACTGAAGCTTTCTTT
length: 13; D: TRBD1; size: -; V: TRBV6-1; J: TRBJ2-5; CDR3: CATGTGFEETQYF; DNA: TGTGCCACCGGGACAGGGTTTGAAGAGACCCAGTACTTC
length: 16; D: TRBD1; size: few; V: TRBV5-6; J: TRBJ1-5; CDR3: CASSLYGTGYRQPQHF; DNA: TGTGCCAGCAGCTTATACGGGACAGGGTATCGTCAGCCCCAGCATTTT
length: 15; D: -; size: -; V: TRBV29-1; J: TRBJ2-7; CDR3: CSVAGQGRSPGEQYF; DNA: TGCAGCGTTGCGGGCCAGGGTCGGTCCCCTGGCGAGCAGTACTTC
length: 15; D: -; size: -; V: TRBV5-1; J: TRBJ1-6; CDR3: CASSLKVQGNSPLHF; DNA: TGCGCCAGCAGCTTGAAAGTTCAGGGTAATTCACCCCTCCACTTT
length: 15; D: -; size: few; V: TRBV30; J: TRBJ2-2; CDR3: CAWSQGAGYTGELFF; DNA: TGTGCCTGGAGCCAGGGCGCGGGATACACCGGGGAGCTGTTTTTT
length: 14; D: -; size: -; V: TRBV6-5; J: TRBJ2-1; CDR3: CASRLYLSPGEQFF; DNA: TGTGCCAGCAGACTTTACCTTTCCCCGGGTGAGCAGTTCTTC
length: 16; D: TRBD1; size: -; V: TRBV27; J: TRBJ1-2; CDR3: CASSPSAGTGYYGYTF; DNA: TGTGCCAGCAGTCCCTCCGCCGGGACAGGTTACTATGGCTACACCTTC
length: 14; D: TRBD1; size: -; V: TRBV5-6; J: TRBJ2-1; CDR3: CASSFGTGHNEQFF; DNA: TGTGCCAGCAGCTTCGGGACAGGGCACAATGAGCAGTTCTTC
length: 15; D: TRBD1; size: -; V: TRBV6-6; J: TRBJ1-4; CDR3: CASSSNRGRWVKLFF; DNA: TGTGCCAGCAGTAGCAACAGGGGGCGGTGGGTAAAACTGTTTTTT
length: 12; D: -; size: -; V: TRBV5-1; J: TRBJ1-6; CDR3: CASRSGDSPLHF; DNA: TGCGCCAGTAGATCAGGGGATTCACCCCTCCACTTT
length: 14; D: TRBD2; size: -; V: TRBV7-2; J: TRBJ2-3; CDR3: CASSPMGGWDTQYF; DNA: TGTGCCAGCAGCCCAATGGGGGGGTGGGATACGCAGTATTTT